One T cell receptor (beta chain) is described in this entry. The record originates from a study of blood T cell repertoires in COVID-19. Study background: Samples came from the United States, Italy and Spain, spanning acute and convalescent COVID-19.

The CDR3 totals 18 residues. Germline V gives CDR1 PRHDT, CDR2 FYEKMQ (reference sequence). Trimming stripped 5 bases from V and 1 base from J, with 20 bases between. Individuals aged about 18 to 89 years were recruited from around 22 US areas. Participant-given clinical history determined each cohort assignment. Under the authors' procedure: From reference gene primer amplification, estimates of nucleated cell counts were derived. Generated by immunoSEQ multiplex PCR, the TCRdb table keeps only in-frame clones and is missing some. The V and J calls and clone size are taken from that table; D and trimming were inferred from the DNA. The table includes some 200,000 clones, 86% detected once.

What was sequenced was PBMCs or T cells enriched from blood (not recorded which). The sequence was obtained from a woman aged 40 to 50 with acute COVID-19. This rearrangement joins TRBV13 to TRBJ2-2, with D perhaps matching TRBD1 (5 bases). CDR3 in DNA: TGTGCCAGCAGCCCCTACACAACCGACAGCCTGAACACCGGGGAGCTGTTTTTT. Translating it yields CASSPYTTDSLNTGELFF.